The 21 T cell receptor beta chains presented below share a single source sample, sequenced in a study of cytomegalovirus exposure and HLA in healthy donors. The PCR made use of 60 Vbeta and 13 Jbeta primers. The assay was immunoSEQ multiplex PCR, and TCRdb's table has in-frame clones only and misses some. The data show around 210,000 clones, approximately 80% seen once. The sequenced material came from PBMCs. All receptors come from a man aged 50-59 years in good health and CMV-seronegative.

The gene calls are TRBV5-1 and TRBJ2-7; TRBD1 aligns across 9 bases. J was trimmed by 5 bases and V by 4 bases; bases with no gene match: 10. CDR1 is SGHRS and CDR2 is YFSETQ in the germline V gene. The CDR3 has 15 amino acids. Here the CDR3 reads CASSGQGTKTHEQYF. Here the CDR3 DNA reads TGCGCCAGCAGCGGACAGGGGACTAAAACCCACGAGCAGTACTTC.

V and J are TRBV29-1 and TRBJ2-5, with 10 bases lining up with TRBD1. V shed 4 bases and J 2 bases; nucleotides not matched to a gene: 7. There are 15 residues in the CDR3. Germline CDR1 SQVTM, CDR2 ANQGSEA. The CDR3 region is CSVGDRGVPQETQYF. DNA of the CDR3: TGCAGCGTTGGGGACAGGGGAGTTCCTCAAGAGACCCAGTACTTC.

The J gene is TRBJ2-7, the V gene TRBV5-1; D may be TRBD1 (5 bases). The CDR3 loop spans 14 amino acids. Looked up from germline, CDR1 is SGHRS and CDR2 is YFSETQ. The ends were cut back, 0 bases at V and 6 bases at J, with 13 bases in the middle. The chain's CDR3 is CASSLAPGFGEQYF. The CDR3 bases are TGCGCCAGCAGCTTGGCCCCAGGGTTCGGCGAGCAGTACTTC.

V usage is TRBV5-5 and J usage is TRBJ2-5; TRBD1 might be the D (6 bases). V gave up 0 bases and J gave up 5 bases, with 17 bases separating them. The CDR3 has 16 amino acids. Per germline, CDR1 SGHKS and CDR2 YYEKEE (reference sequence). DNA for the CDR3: TGTGCCAGCAGCTTGGGGGGCAGGGGCAGTTTCGAGACCCAGTACTTC. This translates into CASSLGGRGSFETQYF.

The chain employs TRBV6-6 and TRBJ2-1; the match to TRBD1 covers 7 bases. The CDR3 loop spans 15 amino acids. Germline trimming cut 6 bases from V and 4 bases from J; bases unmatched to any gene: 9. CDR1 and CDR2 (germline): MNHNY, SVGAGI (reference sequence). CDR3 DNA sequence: TGTGCCAGCAGGCGCTCCGGGACAGATTACAATGAGCAGTTCTTC. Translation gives CASRRSGTDYNEQFF.

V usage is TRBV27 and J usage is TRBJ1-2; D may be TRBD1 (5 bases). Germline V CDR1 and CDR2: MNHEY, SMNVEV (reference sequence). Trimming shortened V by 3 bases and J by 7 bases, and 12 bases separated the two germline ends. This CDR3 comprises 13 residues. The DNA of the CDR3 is TGTGCCAGCAGTTTGGGCGGGGGTGTTGGCTACACCTTC. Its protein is CASSLGGGVGYTF.

This CDR3 reads CAWKPRTGIREQYF. The CDR3 DNA sequence: TGTGCCTGGAAGCCAAGGACAGGGATACGGGAGCAGTACTTC. V is TRBV30 and J is TRBJ2-7; the match to TRBD1 covers 8 bases. This CDR3 region has 14 residues. CDR1 and CDR2 (germline): GTSNPN, SVGIG (reference sequence). V was clipped by 4 bases and J by 7 bases; unmatched bases: 12.

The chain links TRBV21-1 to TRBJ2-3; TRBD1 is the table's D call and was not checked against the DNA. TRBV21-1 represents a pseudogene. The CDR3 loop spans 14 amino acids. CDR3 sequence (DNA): TGTGCCAGCAGCAATCAGGGGTTCACAGATACGCAGTATTTT. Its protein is CASSNQGFTDTQYF.

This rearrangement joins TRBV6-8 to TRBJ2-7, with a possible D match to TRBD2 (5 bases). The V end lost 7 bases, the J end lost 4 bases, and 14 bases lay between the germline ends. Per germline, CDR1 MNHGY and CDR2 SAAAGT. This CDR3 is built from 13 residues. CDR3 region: CASTPGVLYEQYF. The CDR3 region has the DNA TGTGCCAGCACTCCCGGGGTCCTTTACGAGCAGTACTTC.

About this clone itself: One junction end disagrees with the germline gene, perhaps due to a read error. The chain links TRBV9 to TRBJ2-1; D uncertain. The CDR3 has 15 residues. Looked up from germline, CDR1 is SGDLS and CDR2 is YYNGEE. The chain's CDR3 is CASSVGLVAYNEQFF. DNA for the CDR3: TGTGCCAGCAGTGTAGGGCTAGTTGCCTACAATGAGCAGTTCTTC.

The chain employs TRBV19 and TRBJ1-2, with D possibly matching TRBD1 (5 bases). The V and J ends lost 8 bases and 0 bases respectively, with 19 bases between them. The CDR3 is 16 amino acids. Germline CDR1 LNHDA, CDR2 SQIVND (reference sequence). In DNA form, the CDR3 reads TGTGCCAGTCAATCGGGCAGGGCCCTTACTAACTATGGCTACACCTTC. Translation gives CASQSGRALTNYGYTF.

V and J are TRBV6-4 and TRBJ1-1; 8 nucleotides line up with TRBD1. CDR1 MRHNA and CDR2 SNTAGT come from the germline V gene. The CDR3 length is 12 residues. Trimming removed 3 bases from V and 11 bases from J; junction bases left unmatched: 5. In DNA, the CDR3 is TGTGCCAGCAGTGATAGGACAGGGAGGGCTTTCTTT. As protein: CASSDRTGRAFF.

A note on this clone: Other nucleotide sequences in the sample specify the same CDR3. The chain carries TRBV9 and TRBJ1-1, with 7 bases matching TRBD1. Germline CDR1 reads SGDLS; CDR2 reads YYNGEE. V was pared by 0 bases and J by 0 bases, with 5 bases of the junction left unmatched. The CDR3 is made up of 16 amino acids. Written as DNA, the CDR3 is TGTGCCAGCAGCGTAGGGACAGGCCTCATGAACACTGAAGCTTTCTTT. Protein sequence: CASSVGTGLMNTEAFF.

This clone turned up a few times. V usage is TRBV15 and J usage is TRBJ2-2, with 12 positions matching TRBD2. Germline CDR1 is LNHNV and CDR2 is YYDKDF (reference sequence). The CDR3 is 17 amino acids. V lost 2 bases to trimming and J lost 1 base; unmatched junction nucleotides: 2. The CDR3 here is CATSRQLAGGNTGELFF. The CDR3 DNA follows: TGTGCCACCAGCAGACAACTAGCGGGAGGGAACACCGGGGAGCTGTTTTTT. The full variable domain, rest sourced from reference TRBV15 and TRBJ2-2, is DAMVIQNPRYQVTQFGKPVTLSCSQTLNHNVMYWYQQKSSQAPKLLFHYYDKDFNNEADTPDNFQSRRPNTSFCFLDIRSPGLGDTAMYLCATSRQLAGGNTGELFFGEGSRLTVL.

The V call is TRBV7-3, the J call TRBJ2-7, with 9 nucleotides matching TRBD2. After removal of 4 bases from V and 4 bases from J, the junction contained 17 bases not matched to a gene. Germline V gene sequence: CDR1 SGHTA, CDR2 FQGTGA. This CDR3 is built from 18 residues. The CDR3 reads CASSSDPLAGRTFYEQYF. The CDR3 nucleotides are TGTGCCAGCAGCTCTGACCCTCTAGCGGGAAGGACTTTTTACGAGCAGTACTTC.

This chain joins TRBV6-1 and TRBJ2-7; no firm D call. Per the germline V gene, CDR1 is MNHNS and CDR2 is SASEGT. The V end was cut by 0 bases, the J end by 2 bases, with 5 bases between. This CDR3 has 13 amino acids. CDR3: CASSEAQAYEQYF. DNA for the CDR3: TGTGCCAGCAGTGAAGCTCAGGCCTACGAGCAGTACTTC.

The CDR3 DNA is TGTGCCAGCAGCGCGGGACAGGGGCAAAAGACCCAGTACTTC. Translation: CASSAGQGQKTQYF. The rearrangement uses TRBV5-4 and TRBJ2-5; 10 bases are shared with TRBD1. The germline gives CDR1 SGHNT, CDR2 YYREEE (reference sequence). This CDR3 has 14 amino acids. V lost 4 bases, J lost 6 bases, and 6 bases stayed unmatched.

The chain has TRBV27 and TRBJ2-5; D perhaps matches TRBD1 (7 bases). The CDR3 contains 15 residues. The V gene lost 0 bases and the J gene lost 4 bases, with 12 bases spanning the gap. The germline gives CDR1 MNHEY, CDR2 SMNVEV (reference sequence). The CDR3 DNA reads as TGTGCCAGCAGTTTATCGGAGGGGGCTTTAGAGACCCAGTACTTC. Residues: CASSLSEGALETQYF.

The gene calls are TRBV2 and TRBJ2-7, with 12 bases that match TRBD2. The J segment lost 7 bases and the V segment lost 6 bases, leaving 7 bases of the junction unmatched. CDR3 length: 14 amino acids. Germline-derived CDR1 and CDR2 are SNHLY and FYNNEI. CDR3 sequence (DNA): TGTGCCAGCAGGAGACTAGCGGGAGTTTGGGAGCAGTACTTC. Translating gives CASRRLAGVWEQYF. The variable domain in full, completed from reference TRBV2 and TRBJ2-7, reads EPEVTQTPSHQVTQMGQEVILRCVPISNHLYFYWYRQILGQKVEFLVSFYNNEISEKSEIFDDQFSVERPDGSNFTLKIRSTKLEDSAMYFCASRRLAGVWEQYFGPGTRLTVT.

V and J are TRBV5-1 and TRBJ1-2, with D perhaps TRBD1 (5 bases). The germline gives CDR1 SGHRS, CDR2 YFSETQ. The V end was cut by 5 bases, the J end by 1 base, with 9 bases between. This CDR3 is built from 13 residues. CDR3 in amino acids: CASRLTVNYGYTF. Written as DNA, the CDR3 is TGCGCCAGCAGGCTGACAGTTAACTATGGCTACACCTTC.

CDR3: CASSHAALGRQGPGYGYTF. In nucleotides, the CDR3 is TGCGCCAGCAGCCACGCAGCCCTGGGGCGACAGGGGCCGGGCTATGGCTACACCTTC. This chain joins TRBV4-1 and TRBJ1-2; 8 bases are shared with TRBD1. The CDR3 consists of 19 residues. Germline V gene data show CDR1 as MGHRA and CDR2 as YSYEKL. Unmatched junction bases numbered 19, after V lost 3 bases and J lost 4 bases.